Only a few counts were recorded for the clone carrying this T cell receptor beta chain. As yet, its antigen is unknown. The read halts 3 residues ahead of the CDR3 end, with the missing end drawn from the germline J gene. This CDR3 is built from 15 residues. Per the germline V gene, CDR1 is SGHVS and CDR2 is FQNEAQ. V was pared by 2 bases and J by 0 bases, with 7 bases between. Here immunoSEQ multiplex PCR was the method, and the copy in TCRdb shows in-frame clones only, minus some. The sample is made up of under 45,000 clones, none counted only once. This sample was included in a study of T cell clonality in common variable immunodeficiency. Whole-study results and caveats: Fewer deletions and N-nucleotide insertions were reportedly seen in common variable immunodeficiency TCR beta sequences.

The genes are TRBV7-8 and TRBJ2-2, with D unclear. Sequenced sample: peripheral blood mononuclear cells. This clonotype originated in a person aged 18 to 75 in good health. The CDR3 DNA, read in part, is TGTGCCAGCAGCTTAAGGTCCCCGAACACCGGGGAG. It yields the protein CASSLRSPNTGE. The whole CDR3 protein reads CASSLRSPNTGELFF.